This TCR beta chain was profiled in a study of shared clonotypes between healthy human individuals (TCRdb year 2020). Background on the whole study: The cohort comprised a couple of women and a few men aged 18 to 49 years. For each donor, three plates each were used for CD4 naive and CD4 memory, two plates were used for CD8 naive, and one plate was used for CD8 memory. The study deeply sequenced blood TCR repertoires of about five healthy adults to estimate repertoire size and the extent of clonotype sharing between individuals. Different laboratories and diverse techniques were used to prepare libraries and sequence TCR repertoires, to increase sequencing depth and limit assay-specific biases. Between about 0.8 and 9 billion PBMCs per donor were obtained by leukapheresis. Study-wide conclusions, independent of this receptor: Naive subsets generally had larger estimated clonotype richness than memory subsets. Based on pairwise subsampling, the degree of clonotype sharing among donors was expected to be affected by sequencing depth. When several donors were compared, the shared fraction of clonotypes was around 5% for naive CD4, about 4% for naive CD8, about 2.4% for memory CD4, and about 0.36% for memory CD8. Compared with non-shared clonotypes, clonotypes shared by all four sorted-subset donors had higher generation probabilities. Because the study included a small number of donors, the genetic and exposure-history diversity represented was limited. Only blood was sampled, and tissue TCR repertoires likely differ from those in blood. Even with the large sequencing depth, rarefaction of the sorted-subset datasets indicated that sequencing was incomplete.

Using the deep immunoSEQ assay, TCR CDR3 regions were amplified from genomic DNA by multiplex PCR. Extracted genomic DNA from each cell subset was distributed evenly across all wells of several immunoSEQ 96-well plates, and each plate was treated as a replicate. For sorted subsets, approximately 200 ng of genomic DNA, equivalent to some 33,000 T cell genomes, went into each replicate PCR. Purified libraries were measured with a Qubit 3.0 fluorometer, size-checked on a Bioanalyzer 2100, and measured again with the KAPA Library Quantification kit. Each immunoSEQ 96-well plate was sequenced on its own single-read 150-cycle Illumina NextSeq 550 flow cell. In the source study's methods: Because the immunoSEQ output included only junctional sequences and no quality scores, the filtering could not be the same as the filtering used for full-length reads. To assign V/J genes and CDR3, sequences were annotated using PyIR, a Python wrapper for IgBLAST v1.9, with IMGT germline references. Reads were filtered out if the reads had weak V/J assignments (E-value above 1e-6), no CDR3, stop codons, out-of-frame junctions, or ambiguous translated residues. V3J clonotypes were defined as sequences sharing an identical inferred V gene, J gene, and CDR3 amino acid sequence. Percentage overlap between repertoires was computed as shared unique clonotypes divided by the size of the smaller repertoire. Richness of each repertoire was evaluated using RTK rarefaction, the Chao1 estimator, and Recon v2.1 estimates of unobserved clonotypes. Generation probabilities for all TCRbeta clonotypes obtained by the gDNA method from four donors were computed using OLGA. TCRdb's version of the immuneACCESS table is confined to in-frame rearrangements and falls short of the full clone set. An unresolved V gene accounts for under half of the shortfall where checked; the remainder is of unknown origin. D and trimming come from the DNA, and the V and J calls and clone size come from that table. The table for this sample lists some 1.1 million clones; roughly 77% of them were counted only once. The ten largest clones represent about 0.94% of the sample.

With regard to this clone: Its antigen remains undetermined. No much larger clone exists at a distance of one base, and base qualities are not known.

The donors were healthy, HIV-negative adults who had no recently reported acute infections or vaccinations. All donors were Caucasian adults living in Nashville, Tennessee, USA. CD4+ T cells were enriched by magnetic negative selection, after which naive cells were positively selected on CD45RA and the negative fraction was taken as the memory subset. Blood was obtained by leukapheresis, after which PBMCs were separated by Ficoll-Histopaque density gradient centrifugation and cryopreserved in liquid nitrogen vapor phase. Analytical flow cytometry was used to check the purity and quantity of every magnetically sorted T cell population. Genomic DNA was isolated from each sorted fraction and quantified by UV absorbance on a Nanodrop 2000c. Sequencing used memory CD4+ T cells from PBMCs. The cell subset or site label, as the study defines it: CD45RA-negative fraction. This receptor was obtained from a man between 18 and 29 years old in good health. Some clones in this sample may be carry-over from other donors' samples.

The bases read TGTGCCAGCAGCCAACCGGTGCGGACAGGGGGCCCAGAGACCCAGTACTTC. Translated, this gives CASSQPVRTGGPETQYF. The chain is assembled from TRBV28 and TRBJ2-5; 11 bases in between match TRBD1. From the cysteine up to the phenylalanine, the CDR3 has a length of 17 residues. The read is trimmed to its CDR3 DNA, 51 bases read in frame from base 1. Germline trimming: 6 bases from V, 4 bases from J; junction bases outside gene matches: 13. The germline V gene sets CDR1 to MDHEN and CDR2 to SYDVKM.